Following are 29 T cell receptor beta chains from one sample sequenced in a study of CD8+CD57+ T cells in acquired aplastic anemia. Template material for TCR beta VDJ and CDR3 profiling consisted of genomic DNA. Each CDR3 protein is one row after TCRdb ran MiXCR on the reads. The table records 400,000 to 500,000 distinct CDR3 sequences, roughly 64% of them present only once. The sample was sorted CD4+, CD8+, or CD8+CD57+ T cells (not recorded which) from PBMCs. The receptor source for this set is a human donor in good health, serving as a control.

With regard to this clonotype: The germline gene is not matched at one end of the junction; a read error may be the cause. The rearrangement joins TRBV7-8 to TRBJ2-5; D call uncertain. CDR1 is SGHVS and CDR2 is FQNEAQ in the germline V gene. There are 13 residues in the CDR3. The CDR3 region has the DNA TGTGCCAGCAGCTTAGCCACCTACGAGCAGTACTACTGG. It encodes CASSLATYEQYYW.

V gene TRBV7-8 combines with J gene TRBJ2-5, with TRBD2 identical over 10 bases. The trim removed 1 base at V and 7 bases at J, leaving 6 bases unmatched. CDR1 is SGHVS and CDR2 is FQNEAQ in the germline V gene. The CDR3 consists of 15 residues. CDR3 amino acids: CASSLDSGGGGTQYF. The DNA for the CDR3 is TGTGCCAGCAGCTTAGACAGCGGGGGGGGCGGGACCCAGTACTTC.

Turning to this clonotype: One end of the junction is discordant with germline, which a read error may explain. This sequence joins TRBV7-2 and TRBJ1-2; 8 nucleotides line up with TRBD1. The CDR3 is made up of 15 amino acids. Germline V gene data show CDR1 as SGHTA and CDR2 as FQGNSA. CDR3 in amino acids: CASSPTLGQGYGYTF. CDR3 DNA: TGCGCCAGCAGCCCCACGCTCGGACAGGGCTATGGCTACACCTTC.

V gene TRBV24-1 combines with J gene TRBJ1-5; D is ambiguous. From germline, CDR1 is KGHDR and CDR2 SFDVKD. V lost 1 base and J lost 2, with 2 bases in between. CDR3 length equals 13 residues. The CDR3 DNA is TGTGCCACCAGTGATTTCGGCAATCAGCCCCAGCATTTT. Protein product: CATSDFGNQPQHF.

The chain uses TRBV10-2 and TRBJ2-1, with TRBD2 as a possible D gene (6 bases). The germline CDR1 and CDR2 sequences are WSHSY and SAAADI. The CDR3 is 12 amino acids. V was shortened by 6 bases and J by 9 bases, with 12 bases between the two germline ends. In nucleotides, the CDR3 is TGCGCCAGCAGCCCCGGGGGACGTGAGCAGTTCTTC. Amino acids: CASSPGGREQFF.

The table lists this clonotype with many counts. This chain connects TRBV12-3 or TRBV12-4 to TRBJ2-7, with 7 bases lining up with TRBD1. V was clipped by 5 bases and J by 0 bases; unmatched bases: 4. There are 14 residues in the CDR3. The CDR3 nucleotides read TGTGCCAGCAGTAACCGGGACAGCTCCTACGAGCAGTACTTC. It translates to CASSNRDSSYEQYF.

As concerns this clonotype: Lacking the conserved final phenylalanine or tryptophan, this CDR3 likely reflects a read error. The DNA is omitted, as the CDR3 cannot be located on it reliably, and the CDR3 follows TCRdb's listing. The chain carries TRBV2 and TRBJ2-3; the DNA was not compared with TRBD1, the D call given in the table. Germline CDR1 reads SNHLY; CDR2 reads FYNNEI. The CDR3 spans 15 residues, counting both ends. This chain's CDR3 is CASKTGERYGDTYDS.

This clonotype is a singleton in its sample. The rearrangement uses TRBV5-4 and TRBJ2-2; D unclear. Trimming cost V 4 bases and J 4 bases, with 14 bases left between them. Germline V gene data show CDR1 as SGHNT and CDR2 as YYREEE (reference sequence). The CDR3 spans 15 residues. In DNA form, the CDR3 reads TGTGCCAGCAGCGTAAGCAGGAGTCGCACCGGGGAGCTGTTTTTT. It is translated as CASSVSRSRTGELFF. Looking up the rest from reference TRBV5-4 and TRBJ2-2 gives the full variable domain: ETGVTQSPTHLIKTRGQQVTLRCSSQSGHNTVSWYQQALGQGPQFIFQYYREEENGRGNFPPRFSGLQFPNYSSELNVNALELDDSALYLCASSVSRSRTGELFFGEGSRLTVL.

CDR3 sequence (DNA): TGTGCCAGCAGGCCGGTGCTTGGGGAGCTGTTTTTT. It translates to CASRPVLGELFF. J is TRBJ2-2 and V is TRBV7-8, with D unresolved. CDR1 and CDR2 from the germline V gene are SGHVS and FQNEAQ. This CDR3 spans 12 amino acids. Trimming took 6 bases from V and 8 from J, leaving 10 bases between them. Full variable domain (missing parts from reference TRBV7-8 and TRBJ2-2): GAGVSQSPRYKVAKRGQDVALRCDPISGHVSLFWYQQALGQGPEFLTYFQNEAQLDKSGLPSDRFFAERPEGSVSTLKIQRTQQEDSAVYLCASRPVLGELFFGEGSRLTVL.

V gene TRBV12-3 or TRBV12-4 combines with J gene TRBJ2-7; 8 bases align to TRBD2. The CDR3 runs to 13 residues. V was clipped by 10 bases and J by 6 bases; unmatched bases: 11. The CDR3 spells CAISMSGGGEQYF. In DNA form, the CDR3 reads TGTGCCATCAGCATGAGCGGGGGAGGCGAGCAGTACTTC.

To note about this clonotype: This may be a read error: a much more frequent sequence differs by one nucleotide. The chain has TRBV20-1 and TRBJ2-7; 9 nucleotides line up with TRBD1. Looked up from germline, CDR1 is DFQATT and CDR2 is SNEGSKA (reference sequence). With 1 base clipped from V and 4 bases from J, the junction kept 11 bases outside the gene matches. The CDR3 length is 16 residues. CDR3 region: CSARGRLGQGVYEQYF. The CDR3 coding sequence is TGCAGTGCTAGAGGCCGGTTGGGACAGGGTGTATACGAGCAGTACTTC.

The chain couples TRBV9 to TRBJ2-6; D unclear. V lost 0 bases and J 2 bases, leaving 3 bases between the germline ends. The germline V gene encodes CDR1 SGDLS and CDR2 YYNGEE. The CDR3 consists of 14 residues. The chain's CDR3 is CASSVATGANVLTF. The CDR3 DNA follows: TGTGCCAGCAGCGTAGCTACTGGGGCCAACGTCCTGACTTTC.

The chain couples TRBV5-8 to TRBJ1-5, with D maybe TRBD1 (6 bases). CDR1 is SGHTS and CDR2 is YDEGEE in the germline V gene. The CDR3 extends over 14 amino acids. The V end was cut by 4 bases, the J end by 7 bases, with 15 bases between. The CDR3 sequence is CASSQVSGAQPQHF. CDR3 DNA sequence: TGTGCCAGCAGCCAAGTGTCAGGGGCCCAGCCCCAGCATTTT.

This sequence joins TRBV29-1 and TRBJ1-2; D not resolved. CDR1 is SQVTM and CDR2 is ANQGSEA in the germline V gene. This CDR3 is built from 11 residues. V was clipped by 1 base and J by 4 bases, with 4 bases between them. The CDR3 sequence: CSVEVRYGYTF. The CDR3 DNA reads TGCAGCGTTGAAGTCCGCTATGGCTACACCTTC.

The chain has TRBV2 and TRBJ2-1; 8 positions agree with TRBD1. The V segment lost 6 bases and the J segment 4 bases; nucleotides outside the gene matches: 2. The CDR3 loop spans 13 amino acids. Germline CDR1 and CDR2: SNHLY and FYNNEI. In DNA form, the CDR3 reads TGTGCCAGCAGGGACAGGGCATACAATGAGCAGTTCTTC. This codes for CASRDRAYNEQFF.

This clonotype occurred many times. V is TRBV4-3 and J is TRBJ1-4; tentative D call: TRBD1 (5 bases). Trimming pared 0 bases from V and 13 bases from J, leaving 12 bases between. Germline V CDR1 and CDR2: LGHNA, YSLEER. The CDR3 loop spans 13 amino acids. As DNA, the CDR3 is TGCGCCAGCAGCCAAGAGAGTCAGACAGTACTGTTTTTT. It specifies CASSQESQTVLFF.

This clonotype was seen a handful of times. The rearrangement uses TRBV10-3 and TRBJ2-3, with 9 bases lining up with TRBD1. The CDR3 covers 12 residues. Germline CDR1 ENHRY, CDR2 SYGVKD. V gave up 4 bases and J gave up 11 bases; unmatched junction bases: 4. The CDR3 DNA is TGTGCCATCAGTGGGGACAGGGATGAGCAGTATTTT. Amino acids: CAISGDRDEQYF.

This chain joins TRBV7-8 and TRBJ2-7, with D unclear. Trimming removed 9 bases at V and 10 bases at J, with 31 bases between. The CDR3 runs 16 residues. Germline assignment: CDR1 SGHVS and CDR2 FQNEAQ. The DNA of the CDR3 is TGTGCCAGTAGCATAGTGGCAGGCCAGGACGGCTACGCCCAGTACTTC. This translates into CASSIVAGQDGYAQYF.

Turning to this clonotype: Since no conserved phenylalanine or tryptophan closes the CDR3, a read error is the likely cause. Because the CDR3's place on the DNA is in doubt, the DNA is left out and the CDR3 is given as listed by TCRdb. Here the CDR3 reads CASSPRQGLAGEL. This chain joins TRBV7-6 and TRBJ2-5; TRBD1, the D gene given by the table, was not confirmed from the DNA. The CDR3 comprises 13 residues, both ends counted. Germline V gene data show CDR1 as SGHVS and CDR2 as FNYEAQ.

The V gene is TRBV20-1, the J gene TRBJ2-2; 7 bases align to TRBD2. CDR1 DFQATT and CDR2 SNEGSKA come from the germline V gene (reference sequence). This CDR3 has 15 amino acids. Trimming at V came to 1 base and at J to 6 bases, leaving 8 bases not matched to a gene. The CDR3 loop reads CSARGLRTSSGELFF. For the CDR3, the DNA is TGCAGTGCTAGAGGTCTCAGGACTAGTTCCGGGGAGCTGTTTTTT.

Regarding this clonotype: This CDR3 fails to terminate in the conserved phenylalanine or tryptophan, so it likely reflects a read error. The chain joins TRBV18 to TRBJ2-1, with 8 bases fitting TRBD1. From germline, CDR1 is KGHSH and CDR2 LQKENI. The CDR3 is 17 residues long. Trimming at V came to 6 bases and at J to 5 bases, leaving 15 bases not matched to a gene. CDR3 bases: TGTGCCAGCTCCGCAAGACAACGGACAGGGTTCGACAATGAGCAGTTCATC. Its translation: CASSARQRTGFDNEQFI.

The rearrangement links TRBV12-3 or TRBV12-4 to TRBJ2-7; D unresolved. The V end lost 5 bases, the J end lost 4 bases, and 9 bases lay between the germline ends. The length of the CDR3 is 12 residues. The CDR3 nucleotides read TGTGCCAGCAGTCTAACGCGTTACGAGCAGTACTTC. This gives the protein CASSLTRYEQYF.

The chain employs TRBV29-1 and TRBJ1-2; D might be TRBD1 (6 bases). The length of the CDR3 is 14 residues. V shed 3 bases and J shed 4 bases, with 15 bases lying between them. In germline, CDR1 is SQVTM, CDR2 ANQGSEA. This CDR3 is CSVDRGEEGYGYTF. CDR3 nucleotides: TGCAGCGTTGACAGGGGCGAAGAGGGCTATGGCTACACCTTC.

Turning to this clonotype: This clone may be a read error of a much larger clone one base away. Since no conserved phenylalanine or tryptophan closes the CDR3, a read error is the likely cause. The V gene is TRBV9, the J gene TRBJ1-6; D gene uncertain. Germline CDR1 and CDR2: SGDLS and YYNGEE. The CDR3 is 14 amino acids. Deletions cut 3 bases from V and 8 bases from J, with 12 bases between. In DNA form, the CDR3 reads TGTGCCAGCAGCGACGAAGCGAGGGATTCACCCCTCCACTCT. Translating gives CASSDEARDSPLHS.

Here the CDR3 reads CASSLGGPTNSDLHF. The CDR3 region has the DNA TGTGCCAGCAGCTTAGGGGGCCCGACGAATTCAGACCTCCACTTT. The chain carries TRBV7-4 and TRBJ1-6; D perhaps matches TRBD1 (5 bases). The germline CDR1 and CDR2 sequences are SGHVT and SQSDAQ. The CDR3 extends over 15 amino acids. V was shortened by 1 base and J by 15 bases, with 19 bases between the two germline ends. Variable domain in full (rest from reference TRBV7-4 and TRBJ1-6): GAGVSQSPRYKVAKRGRDVALRCDSISGHVTLYWYRQTLGQGSEVLTYSQSDAQRDKSGRPSGRFSAERPERSVSTLKIQRTEQGDSAVYLCASSLGGPTNSDLHFGNGTRLTVT.

The chain couples TRBV11-2 to TRBJ1-2; weak D call: TRBD1 (5 bases). The length of the CDR3 is 14 residues. The germline V and J ends were trimmed by 5 bases and 5 bases, with 15 bases remaining between them. Germline values: CDR1 SGHAT, CDR2 FQNNGV. CDR3 sequence reads: CASSAEGLEYGYTF. The CDR3 coding sequence is TGTGCCAGCAGCGCCGAGGGGCTAGAGTATGGCTACACCTTC.

This clonotype was counted only a few times. This clone may be a read error of a much larger clone one base away. The gene calls are TRBV5-1 and TRBJ2-3; 7 positions match TRBD1. Looked up from germline, CDR1 is SGHRS and CDR2 is YFSETQ. CDR3 size: 16 residues. The trim removed 3 bases at V and 1 base at J, leaving 8 bases unmatched. CDR3 sequence (DNA): TGCGCCAGCAGCTCGGCCGGAGACAGGGGCACAGATACGCAGTATTTT. Protein: CASSSAGDRGTDTQYF.

The chain joins TRBV20-1 to TRBJ2-5, with D maybe TRBD2 (6 bases). Per germline, CDR1 DFQATT and CDR2 SNEGSKA (reference sequence). The CDR3 totals 14 residues. V was pared by 3 bases and J by 6 bases, with 17 bases between. CDR3 sequence: CSARGPAGGKTQYF. In DNA, the CDR3 is TGCAGTGCTAGGGGACCAGCGGGCGGGAAGACCCAGTACTTC.

Comments on this clonotype: A read error may account for a junction end that differs from germline. The chain recombines TRBV6-1 with TRBJ2-3; D is tentatively TRBD1 or TRBD2 (5 bases each). CDR1 MNHNS and CDR2 SASEGT come from the germline V gene. This CDR3 is 15 amino acids long. The CDR3: CASSERGGSTDTQYF. CDR3 bases: TGTGCCAGCAGTGAACGGGGCGGAAGCACAGACACGCAGTATTTT.